These T cell receptor beta chains were read from a single sample in a study of CD8+CD57+ T cells in acquired aplastic anemia. TCRdb reanalysed the reads using MiXCR and keeps one entry per CDR3 protein. This sample has around 64,000 distinct CDR3 sequences, with around 50% found just once. Material: sorted CD4+, CD8+, or CD8+CD57+ T cells (not recorded which) from PBMCs. Every receptor here comes from a human donor in good health, serving as a control. Both conserved end residues are part of each CDR3. A D gene is named only where the DNA matches it firmly. Only part of the rows carry a size: once, few, many, or a class if the clone is expanded.

V	D	J	size	DNA	CDR3
TRBV7-9	TRBD1	TRBJ2-7	NA	TGTGCCAGCAGCGGCCGGGACAGGGGTTCCTACGAGCAGTACTTC	CASSGRDRGSYEQYF
TRBV2	NA	TRBJ1-6	NA	TGTGCCAGCAGTGGCAGGGCCTCCAGGGAAAATTCACCCCTCCACTTT	CASSGRASRENSPLHF
TRBV15	NA	TRBJ2-3	NA	TGTGCCACCAGCACCGAAGCGGGTGCTAGCACAGATACGCAGTATTTT	CATSTEAGASTDTQYF
TRBV7-2	TRBD2	TRBJ2-7	NA	TGTGCCAGCAGCTTTAGTAGCGGGGGGGACGAGCAGTACTTC	CASSFSSGGDEQYF
TRBV7-6	NA	TRBJ1-5	NA	TGTGCCAGCAGCTTTGGGGGCAATCAGCCCCAGCATTTT	CASSFGGNQPQHF
TRBV15	TRBD1	TRBJ2-7	few	TGTGCCACCAGCCACTCTTCCGGGACAGGTTCCTACGAGCAGTACTTC	CATSHSSGTGSYEQYF
TRBV28	NA	TRBJ2-3	few	TGTGCCAGCAGCCTCCCAGGACGGAACACAGATACGCAGTATTTT	CASSLPGRNTDTQYF
TRBV3-1	NA	TRBJ1-2	many	TGTGCCAGCACTAGGGCAGGAATTGAGAGCTATGGCTACACCTTC	CASTRAGIESYGYTF
TRBV11-1	NA	TRBJ2-3	few	TGTGCCAGCAGCTTAGTAGGAGGGGGATCCGATACGCAGTATTTT	CASSLVGGGSDTQYF
TRBV7-9	NA	TRBJ2-7	NA	TGTGCCAGCACTCCCATGGTCCGGAGTTACGAGCAGTACTTC	CASTPMVRSYEQYF
TRBV12-5	NA	TRBJ2-2	many	TGTGCTAGTGGTTTGGCTACAGGCGTCAACACCGGGGAGCTGTTTTTT	CASGLATGVNTGELFF
TRBV25-1	NA	TRBJ1-1	NA	TGTGCCAGCGGAGATGACAACACTGAAGCTTTCTTT	CASGDDNTEAFF
TRBV7-9	NA	TRBJ1-2	NA	TGTGCCAGCAGCCAAGGAGAGGGGGGTGCGCGCTACACCTTC	CASSQGEGGARYTF
TRBV11-2	NA	TRBJ2-7	many	TGTGCCAGCAGCCCCGAATGGACCTTGAGCTCCTACGAGCAGTACTTC	CASSPEWTLSSYEQYF
TRBV5-1	TRBD1	TRBJ2-5	once	TGCGCCAGCAGCAGATCGACAGGGTATCAAGAGACCCAGTACTTC	CASSRSTGYQETQYF
TRBV6-1	NA	TRBJ1-2	many	TGTGCCAGCAAAGTCGGGCAGGGCGATGGCTACACCTTC	CASKVGQGDGYTF
TRBV19	NA	TRBJ1-1	once	TGTGCCAGTAGTATTCTTACAGGGAGGACTGAAGCTTTCTTT	CASSILTGRTEAFF
TRBV7-3	TRBD1	TRBJ1-6	few	TGTGCCAGCAGCCCATCCGGGACAGAGATACGTACCCTCCACTTT	CASSPSGTEIRTLHF
TRBV25-1	NA	TRBJ1-1	NA	TGTGCCAGCAGTGAGAACTATGGCTACACTGAAGCTTTCTTT	CASSENYGYTEAFF
TRBV29-1	NA	TRBJ2-7	NA	TGCAGCGTTGAACCTCCAGCCTCCTACGAGCAGTACTTC	CSVEPPASYEQYF
TRBV12-3/TRBV12-4	NA	TRBJ1-5	many	TGTGCCAGCACCCTACAGGGAGCGACGGGCAATCAGCCCCAGCATTTT	CASTLQGATGNQPQHF
TRBV19	NA	TRBJ1-6	NA	TGTGCCAGTAGTGGCGGTCAGGGTAATTCACCCCTCCACTTT	CASSGGQGNSPLHF
TRBV24-1	TRBD1	TRBJ1-2	medium-sized	TGTGCCACCAGTGATTCCCGGACAGGAGGCTATGGCTACACCTTC	CATSDSRTGGYGYTF
TRBV7-3	TRBD1	TRBJ1-2	many	TGTGCCAGCAGCTTAAGTGCAGGGGGGGGCTACACCTTC	CASSLSAGGGYTF
TRBV7-6	NA	TRBJ2-7	NA	TGTGCCAGCAGCGCGGTGGCGGAGGGCCGGGGCGAGCAGTACTTC	CASSAVAEGRGEQYF
TRBV9	NA	TRBJ1-6	NA	TGTGCCAGCAGCTCTAGCTGGGGGGGGGCTAATTCACCCCTCCACTTT	CASSSSWGGANSPLHF
TRBV10-3	TRBD2	TRBJ2-5	NA	TGTGCCATCAGTGAGACAGGGACTAGCGGCGAGACCCAGTACTTC	CAISETGTSGETQYF
TRBV25-1	TRBD2	TRBJ2-4	NA	TGTGCCAGCAGTGGGCGACTAGCGGGAGAGGAAAACATTCAGTACTTC	CASSGRLAGEENIQYF